This T cell receptor beta chain was found in a study of blood T cell repertoires in COVID-19. Only in-frame clones appear in the TCRdb table, and some are missing; sequencing was by immunoSEQ multiplex PCR. The sample shows around 190,000 clones, 85% of them seen only once. The V gene's germline CDR1 is SGDLS and CDR2 YYNGEE. V was shortened by 0 bases and J by 3 bases, with 12 bases between the two germline ends. There are 15 residues in the CDR3. This chain uses TRBV9 with TRBJ1-2; D is possibly TRBD1 (6 bases). Input material: peripheral blood. The TCR was taken from a woman aged 55-70 years with acute or convalescent COVID-19. The CDR3 coding sequence is TGTGCCAGCAGCGTAGCGTCAGGGGTGTACTATGGCTACACCTTC. Its protein product is CASSVASGVYYGYTF.